This section outlines one T cell receptor beta chain sequence together with its context. Its antigen has not been determined. No base quality values were provided; no much bigger clone lies one nucleotide off. Donors were healthy HIV-negative adults with no recently reported acute infections or vaccinations. All donors were Caucasian adults living in Nashville, Tennessee, USA. The CD8 memory samples were a combination of magnetically selected CD45RO+ cells and CCR7-negative CD45RA+ effector memory (TemRA) cells. After blood collection by leukapheresis, PBMCs were isolated using Ficoll-Histopaque density gradient centrifugation and then cryopreserved in the vapor phase of liquid nitrogen. Analytical flow cytometry was used to check the purity and quantity of each magnetically sorted T cell population. Genomic DNA was isolated from every sorted fraction and measured by UV absorbance on a Nanodrop 2000c.

TCR CDR3 regions were amplified from genomic DNA by multiplex PCR using the deep immunoSEQ assay. Genomic DNA extracted from each cell subset was distributed evenly over all wells of several immunoSEQ 96-well plates, and each plate served as one replicate. Each replicate PCR for sorted subsets received roughly 200 ng genomic DNA, equal to around 32,000 T cell genomes. Purified libraries were measured with a Qubit 3.0 fluorometer, size-checked on a Bioanalyzer 2100, and measured again with the KAPA Library Quantification kit. Every immunoSEQ 96-well plate was sequenced on a dedicated single-read 150-cycle Illumina NextSeq 550 flow cell. Per the source publication's procedure: Because the immunoSEQ output held only junctional sequences and lacked quality scores, the filtering could not match the filtering applied to full-length reads. Sequences were annotated with PyIR, a Python wrapper for IgBLAST v1.9, and V/J genes and CDR3 were assigned using IMGT germline references. Reads were removed for weak V/J assignments (E-value above 1e-6), missing CDR3, stop codons, out-of-frame junctions, or ambiguous translated residues. V3J clonotypes were defined as sequences sharing an identical inferred V gene, J gene, and CDR3 amino acid sequence. The percentage overlap between two repertoires was calculated by dividing the number of shared unique clonotypes by the size of the smaller repertoire. Three approaches were used to assess repertoire richness: RTK rarefaction, the Chao1 estimator, and Recon v2.1 estimates of unobserved clonotypes. Generation probabilities for all TCRbeta clonotypes obtained by the gDNA method from a handful of donors were computed using OLGA. TCRdb retrieved this table from immuneACCESS and kept in-frame rearrangements only. Not all clones are present; in checked studies, unresolved V genes account for under half, and no reason is known for the remainder. The D gene and trimming were derived from the DNA, and the V and J assignments and clone size from that table. The sample data list about 690,000 clones, and about 92% of these were observed just once. The ten largest clones capture 30% to 40% of the sample.

This entry is derived from a study of shared clonotypes between healthy human individuals (dated by TCRdb to between 2020 and 2021). Study-level background: The cohort included three men and a couple of women between 18 and 49 years of age. Per donor, three plates each were used for CD4 naive and CD4 memory, two for CD8 naive, and one for CD8 memory. To estimate repertoire size and how much clonotypes are shared between individuals, the study performed deep sequencing of blood TCR repertoires from about five healthy adults. Different laboratories and diverse techniques were used to prepare libraries and sequence TCR repertoires, to increase sequencing depth and limit assay-specific biases. Per donor, leukapheresis produced somewhere between about 0.94 and 9 billion PBMCs. General findings and caveats noted by the study authors: The genetic and exposure-history diversity represented was limited by the small number of donors. Pairwise subsampling indicated that sequencing depth was expected to affect the degree of clonotype sharing among donors. Compared with non-shared clonotypes, clonotypes shared by all four sorted-subset donors had higher generation probabilities. When several donors were compared, the shared fraction of clonotypes was roughly 4.8% for naive CD4, about 4% for naive CD8, 2% to 2.5% for memory CD4, and less than 0.45% for memory CD8. Rarefaction of sorted-subset datasets indicated incomplete sequencing despite the large sequencing depth. Larger estimated clonotype richness was generally found for naive subsets than for memory subsets. Only blood was sampled, and tissue TCR repertoires likely differ from those in blood.

The CDR3 contains 13 residues, cysteine and phenylalanine counted. This entry keeps only the CDR3 DNA: 39 bases, framed from base 1. V was cut back by 4 bases and J by 1 base, leaving a gap of 9 bases between them. The germline V gene encodes CDR1 SGHDT and CDR2 YYEEEE. The chain joins TRBV5-6 to TRBJ2-7; the D gene lacks a confident call. The clonotype comes from a young man in good health. Some clones in this sample may be carry-over from other donors' samples. Sequencing was performed on memory CD8+ T cells from PBMCs. The label giving this sample's cell subset or site can be read as: CD45RO+ cells pooled with CCR7-negative TemRA cells. CDR3 protein: CASSPVGSYEQYF. The DNA sequence is as follows: TGTGCCAGCAGCCCCGTGGGGTCCTACGAGCAGTACTTC.